These 25 T cell receptor beta chains originate from one sample sequenced in a study of sequential checkpoint blockade in melanoma. Treatment given: randomized to nivolumab then ipilimumab (arm A) or the reverse (arm B). Here immunoSEQ multiplex PCR was the method, and the copy in TCRdb shows in-frame clones only, minus some. The profile shows 15,000 to 20,000 clones, 67% of them singletons. The sample in question was CD8+ T cells sorted from blood (inferred from file names), obtained from a patient given nivolumab and ipilimumab in sequence. The receptors stem from a human donor with melanoma.

The chain recombines TRBV28 with TRBJ1-5, with a weak D call TRBD1 (5 bases). Germline-derived CDR1 and CDR2 are MDHEN and SYDVKM. V was trimmed by 3 bases and J by 7 bases, leaving 19 bases between them. The CDR3 runs 16 residues. The CDR3 bases are TGTGCCAGCAGTTTGGGGGGAACGGATGGTTACCAGCCCCAGCATTTT. Amino acids: CASSLGGTDGYQPQHF. The full variable domain, completed using reference TRBV28 and TRBJ1-5, is DVKVTQSSRYLVKRTGEKVFLECVQDMDHENMFWYRQDPGLGLRLIYFSYDVKMKEKGDIPEGYSVSREKKERFSLILESASTNQTSMYLCASSLGGTDGYQPQHFGDGTRLSIL.

J is TRBJ1-5 and V is TRBV7-8, with 7 bases fitting TRBD1. Per germline, CDR1 SGHVS and CDR2 FQNEAQ. V was clipped by 1 base and J by 5 bases; unmatched bases: 5. The CDR3 loop spans 15 amino acids. The CDR3 spells CASSLEGGAYQPQHF. The DNA of the CDR3 is TGTGCCAGCAGCTTAGAAGGGGGCGCGTATCAGCCCCAGCATTTT.

For this clone: Other DNA variants within this sample encode the same CDR3. The chain combines TRBV7-2 with TRBJ2-1; weak D call: TRBD1 (5 bases). This CDR3 is 13 amino acids long. Between the trimmed V and J ends, which lost 5 bases and 2 bases, there was a span of 7 bases. Germline assignment: CDR1 SGHTA and CDR2 FQGNSA. The chain's CDR3 is CASSPRAYNEQFF. As DNA, the CDR3 is TGTGCCAGCAGCCCCAGGGCCTACAATGAGCAGTTCTTC.

The rearrangement joins TRBV10-3 to TRBJ2-7, with 10 bases identical to TRBD1. The length of the CDR3 is 15 residues. CDR1 ENHRY and CDR2 SYGVKD come from the germline V gene. V lost 6 bases to trimming and J lost 2 bases; unmatched junction nucleotides: 7. In nucleotides, the CDR3 is TGTGCCATCAGGGGGACAGGGGCCCAAACCTACGAGCAGTACTTC. Translating gives CAIRGTGAQTYEQYF.

The V and J genes are TRBV16 and TRBJ2-3, with D tentatively TRBD2 (5 bases). V lost 3 bases and J lost 3, with 10 bases in between. Germline V gene sequence: CDR1 KGHSY, CDR2 FQNENV. The CDR3 runs 14 residues. This CDR3 reads CASSQWRGTDTQYF. CDR3 sequence (DNA): TGTGCCAGCAGCCAGTGGCGCGGGACAGATACGCAGTATTTT.

This clone occurred a few times. Other DNA sequences in the sample encode the same CDR3. This rearrangement joins TRBV15 to TRBJ2-7; D is undetermined. V was trimmed by 1 base and J by 1 base, leaving 5 bases between them. Germline loops: CDR1 LNHNV, CDR2 YYDKDF (reference sequence). The CDR3 consists of 13 residues. As DNA, the CDR3 is TGTGCCACCAGCAGAGGCAGGTCCTACGAGCAGTACGTC. It translates to CATSRGRSYEQYV.

This clone was seen just once. This chain joins TRBV28 and TRBJ1-6; D ambiguous. CDR3 length: 18 amino acids. Germline V gene data show CDR1 as MDHEN and CDR2 as SYDVKM. V was pared by 5 bases and J by 10 bases, with 27 bases between. This CDR3 is CASSPLNSPAGGRSPLHF. The CDR3 DNA sequence: TGTGCCAGCAGTCCCCTGAACTCTCCCGCAGGTGGGCGATCACCCCTCCACTTT.

The chain employs TRBV9 and TRBJ2-7; unclear D gene. Trimming took 0 bases from V and 2 from J, leaving 6 bases between them. CDR3 size: 13 residues. CDR1 and CDR2 from the germline V gene are SGDLS and YYNGEE. The CDR3 nucleotides are TGTGCCAGCAGCGTAGACGCTACCTACGAGCAGTACTTC. It translates to CASSVDATYEQYF.

The V gene is TRBV15, the J gene TRBJ1-1, with TRBD1 matching 7 bases. Germline lookup yields CDR1 LNHNV and CDR2 YYDKDF (reference sequence). V lost 5 bases to trimming and J lost 2 bases; unmatched junction nucleotides: 8. The CDR3 is 15 residues long. In DNA form, the CDR3 reads TGTGCCACCAGCGCAGACAGGGTGGGAAACACTGAAGCTTTCTTT. It translates to CATSADRVGNTEAFF.

The J gene is TRBJ1-1, the V gene TRBV4-2; perhaps TRBD1 as D (6 bases). Looked up from germline, CDR1 is LGHNA and CDR2 is YNFKEQ. With 6 bases removed from V and 1 base from J, the gap between germline ends came to 15 bases. CDR3 length equals 15 residues. The CDR3 here is CASRNEGERNTEAFF. CDR3 bases: TGTGCCAGCAGGAACGAGGGGGAAAGGAACACTGAAGCTTTCTTT.

The J gene is TRBJ1-4, the V gene TRBV6-1; D is possibly TRBD1 (6 bases). Germline V lookup: CDR1 MNHNS, CDR2 SASEGT. The CDR3 runs to 15 residues. Trimming cost V 9 bases and J 4 bases, with 18 bases left between them. The CDR3 loop reads CARLQGPSVNEKLFF. The CDR3 DNA sequence: TGTGCCAGGTTACAGGGCCCCTCTGTTAATGAAAAACTGTTTTTT.

This sequence joins TRBV15 and TRBJ1-1; TRBD1 aligns across 7 bases. After removal of 3 bases from V and 4 bases from J, the junction contained 5 bases not matched to a gene. CDR1 and CDR2 from the germline V gene are LNHNV and YYDKDF (reference sequence). CDR3 length: 14 residues. This CDR3 reads CATSSLGGFTEAFF. DNA of the CDR3: TGTGCCACCAGCAGCCTAGGGGGCTTCACTGAAGCTTTCTTT.

This clone was observed a handful of times. The rearrangement joins TRBV7-3 to TRBJ2-2, with 10 bases aligning to TRBD1. The CDR3 has 16 residues. V trimming: 4 bases; J trimming: 4 bases; junction bases outside the gene matches: 6. The V gene's germline CDR1 is SGHTA and CDR2 FQGTGA. The CDR3 bases are TGTGCCAGCAGCTCACGGACAGGGGGACGCACCGGGGAGCTGTTTTTT. It specifies CASSSRTGGRTGELFF.

The chain employs TRBV19 and TRBJ2-1; 8 positions match TRBD1. Germline V gives CDR1 LNHDA, CDR2 SQIVND (reference sequence). After removal of 6 bases from V and 8 bases from J, the junction contained 9 bases not matched to a gene. This CDR3 contains 14 residues. The DNA of the CDR3 is TGTGCCAGTAGGCGGCGGGACAGGATCGATGAGCAGTTCTTC. Its protein product is CASRRRDRIDEQFF.

J is TRBJ1-1 and V is TRBV29-1, with D uncertain. With 0 bases removed from V and 6 bases from J, the gap between germline ends came to 14 bases. CDR1 and CDR2 from the germline V gene are SQVTM and ANQGSEA. This CDR3 has 14 amino acids. The CDR3 loop reads CSVEDRRLGAEAFF. CDR3 nucleotides: TGCAGCGTTGAAGATCGTCGTCTCGGAGCTGAAGCTTTCTTT.

CDR3 residues: CASSVGGASGGYEQYF. CDR3 sequence (DNA): TGTGCCAGCAGCGTAGGGGGGGCTAGCGGTGGCTACGAGCAGTACTTC. This sequence joins TRBV9 and TRBJ2-7; TRBD2 might be the D (7 bases). The germline CDR1 and CDR2 sequences are SGDLS and YYNGEE. CDR3 length: 16 amino acids. Trimming cost V 0 bases and J 3 bases, with 16 bases left between them.

This clone showed up just a few times. V is TRBV14 and J is TRBJ1-4; weak D call: TRBD1 (6 bases). Trimming stripped 3 bases from V and 7 bases from J, with 15 bases between. The CDR3 sequence is 15 residues long. Germline V gene data show CDR1 as SGHDN and CDR2 as FVKESK. The CDR3 nucleotides read TGTGCCAGCAGCCAGTTGGGGGCGAGTGGTGAAAAACTGTTTTTT. Translated, it gives CASSQLGASGEKLFF.

As regards this clone: Germline is not matched at one junction end, which may reflect a read error. Distinct nucleotide sequences in the sample also encode this CDR3. The chain uses TRBV28 and TRBJ2-2; 12 bases match TRBD2. Germline-derived CDR1 and CDR2 are MDHEN and SYDVKM. The CDR3 is made up of 15 amino acids. The CDR3 DNA is TGTGCCAGCAGGGCTAGCGGGGGGGCCTCCGGGGAGCTGTTCTTT. Its protein product is CASRASGGASGELFF. The variable domain in full, with the rest retrieved from reference TRBV28 and TRBJ2-2, is DVKVTQSSRYLVKRTGEKVFLECVQDMDHENMFWYRQDPGLGLRLIYFSYDVKMKEKGDIPEGYSVSREKKERFSLILESASTNQTSMYLCASRASGGASGELFFGEGSRLTVL.

The V and J genes are TRBV29-1 and TRBJ2-7, with D tentatively TRBD2 (5 bases). The length of the CDR3 is 13 residues. CDR1 and CDR2 from the germline V gene are SQVTM and ANQGSEA. Deletions cut 0 bases from V and 1 base from J, with 7 bases between. Here the CDR3 reads CSVEEGSSYEQYF. In DNA form, the CDR3 reads TGCAGCGTTGAAGAAGGGAGTTCCTACGAGCAGTACTTC.

The V gene is TRBV9, the J gene TRBJ2-3; tentatively, D is TRBD2 (6 bases). The CDR3 totals 13 residues. Trimming cost V 4 bases and J 2 bases, with 8 bases left between them. The germline CDR1 and CDR2 sequences are SGDLS and YYNGEE. The CDR3, as DNA: TGTGCCAGCAGCCGGGACTTCACAGATACGCAGTATTTT. It translates to CASSRDFTDTQYF.

CDR3 in amino acids: CASRHTSGGTSGANVLTF. The CDR3, as DNA: TGTGCCAGCAGGCATACTAGCGGGGGTACGTCTGGGGCCAACGTCCTGACTTTC. The gene calls are TRBV14 and TRBJ2-6; TRBD2 matches at 11 bases. CDR3 length: 18 amino acids. Germline lookup yields CDR1 SGHDN and CDR2 FVKESK. V was clipped by 6 bases and J by 1 base; unmatched bases: 8.

J is TRBJ2-2 and V is TRBV7-6; TRBD1 matches 9 bases. The CDR3 is 16 amino acids. Germline CDR1 SGHVS, CDR2 FNYEAQ. Unmatched junction bases numbered 9, after V lost 4 bases and J lost 6 bases. The CDR3 loop is CASSSQDRGVAGELFF. The CDR3 DNA follows: TGTGCCAGCAGCTCCCAGGACAGGGGCGTCGCCGGGGAGCTGTTTTTT.

The chain couples TRBV11-2 to TRBJ2-1; possible D gene TRBD2, 6 bases. Germline V CDR1 and CDR2: SGHAT, FQNNGV. The germline V and J ends were trimmed by 1 base and 3 bases, with 13 bases remaining between them. CDR3 length equals 16 residues. In DNA, the CDR3 is TGTGCCAGCAGCTTAGCGGGCGCGGGAAACTACAATGAGCAGTTCTTC. This encodes CASSLAGAGNYNEQFF. Complete variable domain (other parts from reference TRBV11-2 and TRBJ2-1): EAGVAQSPRYKIIEKRQSVAFWCNPISGHATLYWYQQILGQGPKLLIQFQNNGVVDDSQLPKDRFSAERLKGVDSTLKIQPAKLEDSAVYLCASSLAGAGNYNEQFFGPGTRLTVL.

V is TRBV10-3 and J is TRBJ1-1; D unresolved. CDR1 ENHRY and CDR2 SYGVKD come from the germline V gene. This CDR3 spans 15 amino acids. V shed 6 bases and J shed 0 bases, with 14 bases lying between them. The chain's CDR3 is CAIRFSSMMNTEAFF. The CDR3 nucleotides are TGTGCCATCAGATTTAGTTCGATGATGAACACTGAAGCTTTCTTT.

This clone was detected a few times. The chain employs TRBV4-3 and TRBJ1-5; D remains ambiguous. Trimming cost V 0 bases and J 2 bases, with 5 bases left between them. Germline CDR1 reads LGHNA; CDR2 reads YSLEER. The CDR3 sequence is 14 residues long. CDR3 sequence (DNA): TGCGCCAGCAGCCAAGACGAGGGCAATCAGCCCCAGCATTTT. As protein: CASSQDEGNQPQHF.